This T cell receptor beta chain comes out of a study of shared clonotypes between healthy human individuals. On this clone: The junction departs from the called germline gene at one end, perhaps through a read error.

Germline CDR1 is SGHTA and CDR2 is FQGNSA. This CDR3 comprises 13 residues. Sequencing was performed with immunoSEQ multiplex PCR; in TCRdb, only in-frame clones are kept and a portion is missing. The sample carries roughly 1,500,000 clones, under 99% recorded once. The chain links TRBV7-2 to TRBJ2-3; possible D gene TRBD2, 5 bases. This clonotype was sampled from a man under 40 in good health. The sequenced sample was naive CD4+ T cells sorted from blood. Documented subset: CD45RA+ positively selected. DNA of the CDR3: TGTGCCAGCAGCTTAGGAAGAGTGAGCGGCCTATTATTT. Its translation is CASSLGRVSGLLF.